This entry concerns a single TCR beta chain. This specimen comes from a study of blood T cell repertoires in COVID-19. About the research overall: Nucleic acid was either cDNA or gDNA, and it came from T cells, B-cell-depleted T cells, or PBMCs.

The CDR3 totals 13 residues. V lost 10 bases, J lost 5 bases, and 6 bases stayed unmatched. Germline CDR1 reads SNHLY; CDR2 reads FYNNEI. Per the study methods: By means of reference gene primer amplification, nucleated cell counts were estimated. Here immunoSEQ multiplex PCR was the method, and the copy in TCRdb shows in-frame clones only, minus some. V and J calls and clone size are given by that table; D and trimming were obtained from the DNA. The data show tens of thousands of clones, about four fifths seen once. The sequencing input was peripheral blood. The genes are TRBV2 and TRBJ1-4; TRBD1 aligns across 8 bases. The sequence derives from a human donor in a cohort sampled during active COVID-19. This chain's CDR3 is CATRDRINEKLFF. In DNA, the CDR3 is TGTGCCACCAGGGACAGGATCAATGAAAAACTGTTTTTT.